These T cell receptor beta chains were read from a single sample in a study of blood T cell repertoires in COVID-19. Generated by immunoSEQ multiplex PCR, the TCRdb table keeps only in-frame clones and is missing some. The sample records 140,000 to 150,000 clones, approximately 88% being singletons. Input material: peripheral blood. These receptors originate from a woman aged 45 to 65 with acute or convalescent COVID-19. CDR3s include the opening cysteine and the closing phenylalanine or tryptophan.

J	V	CDR3
TRBJ2-1	TRBV5-4	CATYDGLAGPVGYNEQFF
TRBJ2-3	TRBV12-3/TRBV12-4	CASSFAGSDTQYF
TRBJ1-2	TRBV30	CAWSPPGFYGYTF
TRBJ2-5	TRBV5-1	CASTYTQETQYF
TRBJ1-1	TRBV6-5	CASSSTGGTEAFF
TRBJ2-7	TRBV5-7	CASSPPAAAPWNEQYF
TRBJ1-6	TRBV19	CASKEDVSYNSPLHF
TRBJ2-3	TRBV25-1	CASSDPSPDTQYF
TRBJ1-6	TRBV6-5	CASSLQSSYNSPLHF
TRBJ2-1	TRBV19	CASTVPTGNEQFF
TRBJ1-4	TRBV5-1	CASSFTAGMKSEKLFF
TRBJ2-7	TRBV28	CASSPSNPDEQYF
TRBJ1-4	TRBV7-2	CASSFSGVNEKLFF
TRBJ2-2	TRBV7-8	CASSRREANTGELFF